The clone carrying this T cell receptor (beta chain) was counted at least ten times. Regions amplified from RNA transcripts were the TCR beta CDR3 regions. The primer set for the first-round RT-PCR of the TCR CDR3 was HTBI. TCRdb called the multiplex PCR reads again in MiXCR, with one record for every CDR3 protein. Here the sample spans 370,000 or so distinct CDR3 sequences, 15% to 17% being singletons. Exclusion criteria comprised uncontrolled infection, other autoimmune disease, pregnancy or lactation. The entry originates in a study of T cells in Graves' hyperthyroidism and ophthalmopathy. The ends lost 8 bases at V and 10 bases at J; junction bases unmatched: 7. CDR3 length: 12 residues.

This TCR was sampled from a woman aged 18-29 years with Graves' hyperthyroidism that later progressed to Graves' ophthalmopathy. Sequences were obtained from blood. V gene TRBV12-3 or TRBV12-4 combines with J gene TRBJ2-1; 8 bases line up with TRBD2. The CDR3 loop is CASAQAGEEQFF. As DNA, the CDR3 is TGTGCCAGCGCCCAAGCGGGGGAAGAGCAGTTCTTC.